A single sample is the source of the 28 T cell receptor beta chains below, sequenced in a study of cytomegalovirus exposure and HLA in healthy donors. Researchers ran the PCR with 60 Vbeta and 13 Jbeta primers. Assay used: immunoSEQ multiplex PCR; TCRdb lists only in-frame clones, some missing. The sample totals 100,000 or so clones. Input material: PBMCs. The receptor set was obtained from a woman between 25 and 40 years old in good health and CMV-seronegative.

The chain is built from TRBV6-5 and TRBJ2-7; 7 bases are shared with TRBD2. This CDR3 contains 15 residues. The germline V gene has CDR1 MNHEY and CDR2 SVGAGI. Trimming took 2 bases from V and 6 from J; bases not matched to a gene: 10. The CDR3 reads CASSYVRAGFGEQYF. The CDR3 nucleotides read TGTGCCAGCAGTTACGTGCGAGCGGGATTTGGCGAGCAGTACTTC.

The chain couples TRBV2 to TRBJ1-1; D call uncertain. CDR1 and CDR2 (germline): SNHLY, FYNNEI. Between the trimmed V and J ends, which lost 5 bases and 2 bases, there was a span of 3 bases. The CDR3 has 11 residues. The CDR3 is CASSPNTEAFF. CDR3 nucleotide sequence: TGTGCCAGCAGTCCAAACACTGAAGCTTTCTTT.

CDR3 sequence: CASSLDQERGFTYEQYF. The CDR3 bases are TGTGCCAGCAGCTTGGACCAGGAGAGAGGGTTTACCTACGAGCAGTACTTC. The rearrangement uses TRBV12-1 and TRBJ2-7; the table's D call, TRBD2, has no DNA check behind it. TRBV12-1 represents a pseudogene. The CDR3 length is 17 residues.

This chain connects TRBV18 to TRBJ2-1; 12 positions agree with TRBD1. Losses at the gene ends were 0 bases for V and 5 bases for J; bases not matched to a gene: 2. This CDR3 contains 16 residues. Germline CDR1 is KGHSH and CDR2 is LQKENI. As DNA, the CDR3 is TGTGCCAGCTCACCACCGGGACAGGGGGCGCACAATGAGCAGTTCTTC. The encoded protein is CASSPPGQGAHNEQFF.

Concerning this clone: This sample also contains other DNA sequences that code for the same CDR3. The genes are TRBV4-2 and TRBJ1-1, with 7 bases aligning to TRBD1. The germline CDR1 and CDR2 sequences are LGHNA and YNFKEQ. The CDR3 loop spans 13 amino acids. V lost 1 base and J lost 10; bases outside the gene matches: 6. The CDR3 DNA reads TGTGCCAGCAGCCAAGTTAGGGACAGAGGAGCTTTCTTT. Protein product: CASSQVRDRGAFF.

The chain carries TRBV4-1 and TRBJ2-3; no firm D call. Germline V CDR1 and CDR2: MGHRA, YSYEKL. This CDR3 has 17 amino acids. V shed 6 bases and J shed 0 bases, with 19 bases lying between them. CDR3 coding DNA: TGCGCCAGCAGTTCAATCACCGGGTCCGCCAGCACAGATACGCAGTATTTT. Residues: CASSSITGSASTDTQYF.

V is TRBV6-1 and J is TRBJ2-7; 10 bases are a match to TRBD1. This CDR3 is built from 13 residues. The trim removed 5 bases at V and 6 bases at J, leaving 4 bases unmatched. Looked up from germline, CDR1 is MNHNS and CDR2 is SASEGT. The CDR3 DNA reads TGTGCCAGCAGTCCCGGGACAGGGGTCGAGCAGTACTTC. Translating gives CASSPGTGVEQYF.

V and J are TRBV15 and TRBJ1-4; 7 bases align to TRBD1. The CDR3 has 17 residues. J was trimmed by 6 bases and V by 0 bases; bases with no gene match: 10. Germline lookup yields CDR1 LNHNV and CDR2 YYDKDF (reference sequence). The CDR3 sequence: CATSRDETGVGYEKLFF. The CDR3, as DNA: TGTGCCACCAGCAGAGACGAAACAGGGGTAGGGTATGAAAAACTGTTTTTT. The full variable domain, in which reference TRBV15 and TRBJ1-4 provide the parts outside the CDR3, is DAMVIQNPRYQVTQFGKPVTLSCSQTLNHNVMYWYQQKSSQAPKLLFHYYDKDFNNEADTPDNFQSRRPNTSFCFLDIRSPGLGDTAMYLCATSRDETGVGYEKLFFGSGTQLSVL.

The chain combines TRBV7-2 with TRBJ2-7; TRBD1 matches at 7 bases. The junction had 8 bases not matched to a gene; V was cut back by 3 bases and J by 0 bases. The CDR3 spans 16 residues. The germline CDR1 and CDR2 sequences are SGHTA and FQGNSA. The CDR3 DNA sequence: TGTGCCAGCAGCTTCCCCGAGGACAGGCACTCCTACGAGCAGTACTTC. Protein sequence: CASSFPEDRHSYEQYF.

The V call is TRBV7-8, the J call TRBJ2-3, with TRBD2 matching 10 bases. From germline, CDR1 is SGHVS and CDR2 FQNEAQ. The CDR3 spans 18 residues. Trimming at V came to 5 bases and at J to 0 bases, leaving 11 bases not matched to a gene. The DNA for the CDR3 is TGTGCCAGCAGCCCCCGGGCTAGCGGGGGTTCTAGCACAGATACGCAGTATTTT. The encoded protein is CASSPRASGGSSTDTQYF.

The genes are TRBV7-9 and TRBJ1-4, with a possible D match to TRBD1 (6 bases). The length of the CDR3 is 15 residues. In germline, CDR1 is SEHNR, CDR2 FQNEAQ (reference sequence). The V end lost 0 bases, the J end lost 8 bases, and 13 bases lay between the germline ends. CDR3: CASSLAQGFREKLFF. In DNA form, the CDR3 reads TGTGCCAGCAGCTTAGCGCAGGGGTTTCGAGAAAAACTGTTTTTT.

The CDR3 DNA reads TGTGCCAGTAGACCCGGGACAGGGTGTGGCTACACCTTC. It codes for CASRPGTGCGYTF. This chain uses TRBV19 with TRBJ1-2, with 9 bases identical to TRBD1. Germline values: CDR1 LNHDA, CDR2 SQIVND (reference sequence). This CDR3 comprises 13 residues. Unmatched junction bases numbered 6, after V lost 6 bases and J lost 7 bases.

The CDR3 sequence: CASSRDSSNQPQHF. CDR3 nucleotides: TGTGCCAGCAGCCGGGACAGTAGCAATCAGCCCCAGCATTTT. The rearrangement uses TRBV7-6 and TRBJ1-5; 7 positions agree with TRBD1. J gave up 0 bases and V 5 bases, and 1 base lay outside the gene matches. Germline-derived CDR1 and CDR2 are SGHVS and FNYEAQ. The CDR3 is 14 residues long.

This chain joins TRBV15 and TRBJ2-5; maybe TRBD2 (6 bases). The germline V and J ends were trimmed by 1 base and 1 base, with 7 bases remaining between them. CDR1 is LNHNV, CDR2 YYDKDF, per germline (reference sequence). There are 14 residues in the CDR3. The CDR3 region has the DNA TGTGCCACCAGCAGAGGGAGGGCCCAAGAGACCCAGTACTTC. Translating gives CATSRGRAQETQYF.

V gene TRBV5-1 combines with J gene TRBJ2-1; TRBD2 matches 8 bases. V shed 0 bases, J shed 4 bases, and the junction held 6 bases outside the gene matches. CDR1 is SGHRS and CDR2 is YFSETQ in the germline V gene. This CDR3 region has 16 residues. CDR3 coding DNA: TGCGCCAGCAGCTTGGCCCTTGCTAGCGGGTACAATGAGCAGTTCTTC. Translating gives CASSLALASGYNEQFF.

Written as DNA, the CDR3 is TGTGCCAGCAGCCGGGACGGGGGGTCAGGAAACACCATATATTTT. Its protein is CASSRDGGSGNTIYF. The chain carries TRBV5-4 and TRBJ1-3, with a tentative D call TRBD1 (5 bases). The CDR3 is 15 amino acids. V lost 4 bases and J 4 bases, leaving 15 bases between the germline ends. Germline CDR1 SGHNT, CDR2 YYREEE (reference sequence).

The chain combines TRBV6-5 with TRBJ1-2; D is uncertain. CDR3 length equals 14 residues. Germline CDR1 and CDR2: MNHEY and SVGAGI. V was clipped by 3 bases and J by 3 bases, with 11 bases between them. The CDR3 spells CASSYSDGDYGYTF. Written as DNA, the CDR3 is TGTGCCAGCAGTTATTCGGACGGGGACTATGGCTACACCTTC.

The rearrangement joins TRBV4-1 to TRBJ1-2, with D perhaps TRBD1 (5 bases). From germline, CDR1 is MGHRA and CDR2 YSYEKL. V lost 2 bases and J lost 7, with 14 bases in between. The CDR3 consists of 14 residues. The CDR3 DNA follows: TGCGCCAGCAGCCAAATGGGGGGGTTGAGTGGCTACACCTTC. Translating it yields CASSQMGGLSGYTF.

V and J are TRBV6-5 and TRBJ2-2; D not certain. Germline values: CDR1 MNHEY, CDR2 SVGAGI. The CDR3 consists of 13 residues. V lost 0 bases and J lost 6, with 5 bases in between. CDR3 loop: CASSYSISGELFF. The CDR3 DNA reads TGTGCCAGCAGTTACTCTATTTCCGGGGAGCTGTTTTTT.

The V gene is TRBV15, the J gene TRBJ1-2; D gene unclear. The germline CDR1 and CDR2 sequences are LNHNV and YYDKDF (reference sequence). The V and J ends lost 3 bases and 8 bases respectively, with 19 bases between them. The CDR3 contains 15 residues. CDR3 nucleotides: TGTGCCACCAGCAGTGACGGCGGGGAGGGAGGAGGCTACACCTTC. Translating gives CATSSDGGEGGGYTF.

The genes are TRBV20-1 and TRBJ1-6; D gene unclear. Trimming cost V 4 bases and J 9 bases, with 7 bases left between them. CDR3 size: 11 residues. The V gene's germline CDR1 is DFQATT and CDR2 SNEGSKA (reference sequence). As DNA, the CDR3 is TGCAGTGCTATTCCCGGTTCACCCCTCCACTTT. This codes for CSAIPGSPLHF.

This chain links TRBV5-8 with TRBJ1-1; D ambiguous. CDR3 length: 11 residues. Germline loops: CDR1 SGHTS, CDR2 YDEGEE. The V end was cut by 0 bases, the J end by 10 bases, with 7 bases between. Here the CDR3 reads CASSLEAVAFF. In nucleotides, the CDR3 is TGTGCCAGCAGCTTGGAAGCTGTAGCTTTCTTT.

The V and J genes are TRBV18 and TRBJ2-7, with a tentative D call TRBD2 (6 bases). Looked up from germline, CDR1 is KGHSH and CDR2 is LQKENI. The CDR3 spans 13 residues. V was cut by 3 bases and J by 6 bases, with 12 bases left in between. For the CDR3, the DNA is TGTGCCAGCTCACCCTCGGGAGACGGCGAGCAGTACTTC. Translating gives CASSPSGDGEQYF.

The V and J genes are TRBV28 and TRBJ2-2, with unresolved D. Germline lookup yields CDR1 MDHEN and CDR2 SYDVKM. The CDR3 consists of 14 residues. Trimming took 5 bases from V and 0 from J, leaving 7 bases between them. Written as DNA, the CDR3 is TGTGCCAGCAGTGGGCAGTCGAACACCGGGGAGCTGTTTTTT. The encoded protein is CASSGQSNTGELFF.

This sequence joins TRBV27 and TRBJ1-2; D is perhaps TRBD1 (6 bases). The CDR3 runs to 12 residues. Germline-derived CDR1 and CDR2 are MNHEY and SMNVEV (reference sequence). V was shortened by 7 bases and J by 8 bases, with 14 bases between the two germline ends. The CDR3 coding sequence is TGTGCCAGCACTACAGGGTTCGGCGGCTACACCTTC. Residues: CASTTGFGGYTF.

CDR3 sequence (DNA): TGTGCCAGCAGCTTAGGGACTAGCGGAACCTACGAGCAGTACTTC. It yields the protein CASSLGTSGTYEQYF. This chain uses TRBV7-6 with TRBJ2-7, with 10 bases fitting TRBD2. J lost 2 bases, V lost 1 base, and 2 bases had no gene match. Germline loops: CDR1 SGHVS, CDR2 FNYEAQ. The CDR3 consists of 15 residues.

The chain recombines TRBV7-9 with TRBJ2-1; 7 positions agree with TRBD1. This CDR3 is 15 amino acids long. Germline-derived CDR1 and CDR2 are SEHNR and FQNEAQ (reference sequence). J was trimmed by 4 bases and V by 1 base; bases with no gene match: 4. DNA of the CDR3: TGTGCCAGCAGCTTAGACAGGGGTGGATACAATGAGCAGTTCTTC. This translates into CASSLDRGGYNEQFF.

V gene TRBV7-9 combines with J gene TRBJ2-3; D unresolved. The CDR3 covers 13 residues. V lost 6 bases, J lost 5 bases, and 12 bases lay in between. The germline gives CDR1 SEHNR, CDR2 FQNEAQ (reference sequence). The CDR3 protein is CASSRISRDTQYF. CDR3 bases: TGTGCCAGCAGTAGAATTTCTAGAGATACGCAGTATTTT.